The 20 T cell receptor beta chains below come from one sample, sequenced in a study of T-cell reconstitution after alpha-beta-depleted transplantation in children. Unique molecular identifiers were incorporated into the prepared TCRbeta library. Via MiXCR, TCRdb re-called the PCR reads, giving one row per CDR3 protein. The sample has a few hundred thousand distinct CDR3 sequences, 25% to 30% seen once. The sample consisted of PBMCs, taken before TCRalphabeta/CD19-depleted stem cell transplant. The receptors were sampled from a boy under two years old with Wiskott-Aldrich syndrome, due to receive a stem cell transplant.

The chain combines TRBV11-2 with TRBJ2-1; 9 nucleotides agree with TRBD2. After removal of 6 bases from V and 5 bases from J, the junction contained 11 bases not matched to a gene. This CDR3 has 16 amino acids. Looked up from germline, CDR1 is SGHAT and CDR2 is FQNNGV. The CDR3, as DNA: TGTGCCAGCAGACCACTTAGCGGGGGTCGTCACAATGAGCAGTTCTTC. This encodes CASRPLSGGRHNEQFF.

This sequence joins TRBV5-1 and TRBJ2-7; 11 bases are shared with TRBD2. The CDR3 loop spans 17 amino acids. After removal of 3 bases from V and 5 bases from J, the junction contained 13 bases not matched to a gene. CDR1 and CDR2 from the germline V gene are SGHRS and YFSETQ. The CDR3 sequence is CASSSTTLAGVLDEQYF. CDR3 bases: TGCGCCAGCAGCTCAACGACACTAGCGGGAGTTTTAGACGAGCAGTACTTC.

This clonotype came up once. The V gene is TRBV11-3, the J gene TRBJ2-6; no reliable D call. Per germline, CDR1 SGHNT and CDR2 YENEEA. The CDR3 is 16 residues long. V lost 1 base, J lost 3 bases, and 10 bases lay in between. CDR3 DNA sequence: TGTGCCAGCAGCTTAGGATCCGAGCGTGGGGCCAACGTCCTGACTTTC. This encodes CASSLGSERGANVLTF.

This clonotype has at least ten counts. This sequence joins TRBV24-1 and TRBJ2-1; TRBD2 matches at 7 bases. The CDR3 sequence is 17 residues long. The V and J ends lost 4 bases and 5 bases, in that order; junction bases with no gene match: 13. The germline CDR1 and CDR2 sequences are KGHDR and SFDVKD. The CDR3 sequence is CATSDHSGLAENNEQFF. The CDR3 DNA reads TGTGCCACCAGTGACCATTCCGGGCTAGCGGAAAACAATGAGCAGTTCTTC.

This clonotype was counted between two and nine times. This rearrangement joins TRBV10-3 to TRBJ2-6; 9 bases agree with TRBD1. The J segment lost 4 bases and the V segment lost 5 bases, leaving 9 bases of the junction unmatched. The CDR3 covers 17 residues. CDR1 and CDR2 (germline): ENHRY, SYGVKD. CDR3 in amino acids: CAISIWGTGSGANVLTF. DNA of the CDR3: TGTGCCATCAGTATTTGGGGGACAGGGAGCGGGGCCAACGTCCTGACTTTC.

This clonotype was counted between two and nine times. CDR3 protein: CASSLEAGKGHNEQFF. The CDR3 DNA sequence: TGCGCCAGCAGCTTGGAGGCGGGCAAGGGACACAATGAGCAGTTCTTC. V is TRBV5-1 and J is TRBJ2-1; D might be TRBD1 or TRBD2, each matching 5 bases. This CDR3 comprises 16 residues. The V end lost 0 bases, the J end lost 5 bases, and 15 bases lay between the germline ends. In germline, CDR1 is SGHRS, CDR2 YFSETQ. The complete variable domain, with remaining parts taken from reference TRBV5-1 and TRBJ2-1, reads KAGVTQTPRYLIKTRGQQVTLSCSPISGHRSVSWYQQTPGQGLQFLFEYFSETQRNKGNFPGRFSGRQFSNSRSEMNVSTLELGDSALYLCASSLEAGKGHNEQFFGPGTRLTVL.

The V and J genes are TRBV10-3 and TRBJ2-7, with D unresolved. CDR3 length: 14 amino acids. V was cut by 11 bases and J by 2 bases, with 19 bases left in between. Germline values: CDR1 ENHRY, CDR2 SYGVKD. The CDR3 is CAASTPINTYEQYF. The CDR3 region has the DNA TGTGCCGCCTCGACACCTATCAATACCTACGAGCAGTACTTC.

The chain employs TRBV29-1 and TRBJ2-1; D is perhaps TRBD2 (5 bases). V lost 6 bases and J lost 3, with 12 bases in between. CDR1 SQVTM and CDR2 ANQGSEA come from the germline V gene. This CDR3 is 13 amino acids long. As DNA, the CDR3 is TGCAGCGTGGGCCCTGAGGGCTACAATGAGCAGTTCTTC. It translates to CSVGPEGYNEQFF.

CDR3 residues: CSVEDLAEGTDTQYF. The CDR3 nucleotides are TGCAGCGTTGAAGACCTAGCGGAGGGCACAGATACGCAGTATTTT. The genes are TRBV29-1 and TRBJ2-3; 7 bases fit TRBD2. CDR3 size: 15 residues. Germline CDR1 is SQVTM and CDR2 is ANQGSEA. V lost 0 bases to trimming and J lost 1 base; unmatched junction nucleotides: 4.

In this sample, this clonotype turned up a few times. The chain combines TRBV5-1 with TRBJ2-1, with 7 bases identical to TRBD2. After removal of 6 bases from V and 0 bases from J, the junction contained 12 bases not matched to a gene. CDR3 length equals 17 residues. Germline CDR1 reads SGHRS; CDR2 reads YFSETQ. CDR3 sequence reads: CASTALGGGPSYNEQFF. CDR3 nucleotides: TGCGCCAGCACCGCCCTGGGGGGAGGGCCCTCCTACAATGAGCAGTTCTTC. The entire variable domain, with the rest obtained from reference TRBV5-1 and TRBJ2-1, is as follows: KAGVTQTPRYLIKTRGQQVTLSCSPISGHRSVSWYQQTPGQGLQFLFEYFSETQRNKGNFPGRFSGRQFSNSRSEMNVSTLELGDSALYLCASTALGGGPSYNEQFFGPGTRLTVL.

The V gene is TRBV11-2, the J gene TRBJ2-1; D is ambiguous. CDR1 is SGHAT, CDR2 FQNNGV, per germline. Trimming left V 1 base short and J 0 bases short, with 16 bases between. This CDR3 spans 18 amino acids. The CDR3 nucleotides are TGTGCCAGCAGCTTAGTGGGTAGAACCCTCTACTCCTACAATGAGCAGTTCTTC. Translation: CASSLVGRTLYSYNEQFF.

CDR3 nucleotides: TGTGCCAGCAGCAGACGCCTTAGCGGGAGCACAGATACGCAGTATTTT. Residues: CASSRRLSGSTDTQYF. The V gene is TRBV7-2, the J gene TRBJ2-3, with 7 nucleotides matching TRBD2. CDR1 and CDR2 (germline): SGHTA, FQGNSA. CDR3 length: 16 residues. V lost 5 bases, J lost 0 bases, and 8 bases stayed unmatched.

This chain uses TRBV7-3 with TRBJ2-7, with TRBD2 as a possible D gene (6 bases). The CDR3 is 13 amino acids. Trimming took 5 bases from V and 5 from J, leaving 13 bases between them. Germline V gene sequence: CDR1 SGHTA, CDR2 FQGTGA. The CDR3 protein is CASSLRRVDEQYF. CDR3 DNA sequence: TGTGCCAGCAGCCTAAGGAGGGTGGACGAGCAGTACTTC.

The chain recombines TRBV12-3 or TRBV12-4 with TRBJ2-7; D gene uncertain. The V end lost 1 base, the J end lost 4 bases, and 14 bases lay between the germline ends. The CDR3 consists of 15 residues. The CDR3 loop reads CASSLVGSLDYEQYF. The CDR3 nucleotides are TGTGCCAGCAGTTTAGTAGGGTCCTTAGATTACGAGCAGTACTTC.

This chain uses TRBV6-2 or TRBV6-3 with TRBJ2-7; 7 bases are shared with TRBD1. CDR1 is MNHEY, CDR2 SVGEGT, per germline. The CDR3 runs 16 residues. V was pared by 4 bases and J by 0 bases, with 9 bases of the junction left unmatched. CDR3 loop: CASSSLRDRVSYEQYF. In DNA form, the CDR3 reads TGTGCCAGCAGTTCCCTAAGGGACAGAGTCTCCTACGAGCAGTACTTC.

The chain employs TRBV24-1 and TRBJ2-2; possibly TRBD1 for D (6 bases). V was clipped by 10 bases and J by 3 bases, with 11 bases between them. This CDR3 region has 13 residues. CDR1 KGHDR and CDR2 SFDVKD come from the germline V gene. CDR3 protein: CATRDTDTGELFF. The CDR3 nucleotides are TGTGCCACAAGGGACACTGACACCGGGGAGCTGTTTTTT.

J is TRBJ2-7 and V is TRBV10-3; TRBD2 matches 10 bases. The CDR3 is made up of 13 amino acids. V shed 11 bases and J 4 bases; nucleotides not matched to a gene: 8. The germline gives CDR1 ENHRY, CDR2 SYGVKD. CDR3 region: CAPWLAGVYEQYF. The CDR3 nucleotides are TGTGCCCCCTGGCTAGCGGGAGTATACGAGCAGTACTTC.

This clonotype has a handful of counts. The V call is TRBV5-1, the J call TRBJ2-2, with 12 bases that match TRBD2. The CDR3 has 16 residues. J gave up 6 bases and V 3 bases, and 6 bases lay outside the gene matches. Germline V gives CDR1 SGHRS, CDR2 YFSETQ. CDR3 residues: CASSSGLAGRSGELFF. The CDR3 region has the DNA TGCGCCAGCAGCTCCGGACTAGCGGGACGATCCGGGGAGCTGTTTTTT.

The chain recombines TRBV12-3 or TRBV12-4 with TRBJ2-4, with 7 bases that match TRBD2. The CDR3 length is 14 residues. The V and J ends lost 7 bases and 6 bases, in that order; junction bases with no gene match: 9. The CDR3 spells CASTVLGEGNIQYF. The CDR3 DNA follows: TGTGCCAGCACGGTTCTGGGGGAGGGAAACATTCAGTACTTC.

The chain is built from TRBV6-5 and TRBJ2-1, with TRBD1 as a possible D gene (6 bases). Trimming removed 5 bases at V and 4 bases at J, with 18 bases between. In germline, CDR1 is MNHEY, CDR2 SVGAGI. CDR3 length: 16 amino acids. CDR3 amino acids: CASSPSGTTSYNEQFF. The CDR3 DNA reads TGTGCCAGCAGTCCCTCGGGGACAACTTCTTACAATGAGCAGTTCTTC.